What follows is one TCR beta chain and its context. Per the germline V gene, CDR1 is LNHDA and CDR2 is SQIVND (reference sequence). The CDR3 runs 16 residues. The trim removed 5 bases at V and 6 bases at J, leaving 10 bases unmatched. Sequenced by immunoSEQ multiplex PCR; TCRdb stores in-frame clones only, minus some. The table shows over 300,000 clones, with roughly 85% occurring only once. The source of the sample is a study of blood T cell repertoires in COVID-19. As for the study in general: Donors in the United States, Italy and Spain gave samples during acute or convalescent COVID-19. Nucleic acid was either cDNA or gDNA, and it came from T cells, B-cell-depleted T cells, or PBMCs.

This receptor was taken from a human donor in a cohort sampled during active COVID-19. Sequenced material: peripheral blood. The J gene is TRBJ1-5, the V gene TRBV19; TRBD1 matches 10 bases. The DNA of the CDR3 is TGTGCCAGTAGTCCGATCGGACAGGGGGAGCGTCAGCCCCAGCATTTT. This translates into CASSPIGQGERQPQHF.